Listed below are T cell receptor beta chains from one sample, sequenced in a study of blood T cell repertoires in COVID-19. The repertoire was sequenced with immunoSEQ multiplex PCR; TCRdb's copy has only in-frame clones and lacks some. The repertoire consists of some 370,000 clones, with roughly 87% occurring once and the leading ten covering approximately 5%. The specimen was PBMCs or T cells enriched from blood (not recorded which). The receptors were sampled from a woman aged 50 to 65 who had recovered from COVID-19. Both conserved end residues are trimmed from each CDR3. Not all rows give a size; the values are once, few, many and, for expanded clones, a class.

v_call	clone_size	j_call	cdr3_aa
TRBV5-1	NA	TRBJ1-4	ASSLIGPNEKLF
TRBV10-3	once	TRBJ2-3	AIRTTSGSADTQY
TRBV3-1/TRBV3-2	NA	TRBJ1-2	ASSQARSDGYT
TRBV7-2	NA	TRBJ2-1	ASSLTSGRLNEQF
TRBV3-1/TRBV3-2	NA	TRBJ2-5	ASSQDMRGGETQY
TRBV18	NA	TRBJ1-5	ASSPVRGESNQPQH
TRBV19	NA	TRBJ1-4	ASSMWGQGEKLF
TRBV27	NA	TRBJ2-2	ASSPSTGGIGTGELF
TRBV18	NA	TRBJ2-2	ASSPADTGGYGELF
TRBV10-3	NA	TRBJ1-1	AIREGGVQAF
TRBV27	few	TRBJ1-1	ASSFAGLNTEAF
TRBV6-6	NA	TRBJ1-1	ASSYVNTEAF
TRBV5-1	NA	TRBJ1-4	ASSFPDRDPTNEKLF
TRBV18	NA	TRBJ2-5	ASSPGRSPRETQY
TRBV2	few	TRBJ1-3	ASRSDSAVPY
TRBV6-5	NA	TRBJ1-1	ASSYSQRGDTEAF
TRBV30	once	TRBJ2-2	AWSVRDTTNTGELF
TRBV12-3/TRBV12-4	NA	TRBJ2-5	ASSFEGIETQY
TRBV30	NA	TRBJ1-5	AWNRGGQPQH
TRBV2	NA	TRBJ1-1	ASSDRDTEAF
TRBV7-2	NA	TRBJ1-2	ASSLGQGIYGYT
TRBV4-3	NA	TRBJ1-1	ASSQDTGLKNTEAF
TRBV27	few	TRBJ2-1	ASSFAIGRAVYNEQF
TRBV27	NA	TRBJ1-1	ASSKNLGRTEAF
TRBV3-1/TRBV3-2	NA	TRBJ2-7	ASSRLLAGVPYEQY
TRBV11-1	NA	TRBJ2-1	ASSLGWQTRFNEQF
TRBV27	few	TRBJ2-7	ASRRASSEQY
TRBV19	NA	TRBJ1-2	ASSPRTGVVRPPNYGYT
TRBV24-1	NA	TRBJ2-2	ATSDPDRAGTGELF
TRBV19	NA	TRBJ1-4	ASSPTTNEKLF
TRBV9	NA	TRBJ1-2	ASSAAQGVNYGYT
TRBV21-1	NA	TRBJ1-1	ASSKAYLDSSKEAF
TRBV7-6	NA	TRBJ2-7	ASSLEAATGEQY
TRBV6-5	NA	TRBJ1-1	ASSPPTGLNTEAF
TRBV24-1	NA	TRBJ1-6	ATSPGGGFSGADNSPLH
TRBV3-1/TRBV3-2	NA	TRBJ1-5	ASSQEGGRNQPQH
TRBV7-2	NA	TRBJ1-4	ASSPGEGRALF
TRBV7-2	NA	TRBJ2-7	ASSPLTGYSYEQY